This TCR beta chain is from a study of Ad26.COV2.S vaccination and SARS-CoV-2 variants. Sequenced by immunoSEQ multiplex PCR; TCRdb stores in-frame clones only, minus some. The repertoire consists of about 260,000 clones, with around 85% occurring once and the leading ten covering roughly 3%. The length of the CDR3 is 13 residues. With 1 base removed from V and 7 bases from J, the gap between germline ends came to 7 bases. Looked up from germline, CDR1 is MNHNY and CDR2 is SVGAGI (reference sequence). Described treatment: about 20 received Ad26.COV2.S at low or high dose, single or two shots; roughly five received placebo; per-sample allocation not given. Following the first vaccine or placebo injection, samples were taken on day 63.

The sequencing here drew on peripheral blood, taken in a trial of Ad26.COV2.S vaccine versus placebo. The chain is built from TRBV6-6 and TRBJ2-2; D is possibly TRBD2 (5 bases). The sequence was obtained from a person between 18 and 59 years old who received the Ad26.COV2.S COVID-19 vaccine or a placebo. In DNA form, the CDR3 reads TGTGCCAGCAGTTACTTGGCGGGCGGGGAGCTGTTTTTT. It specifies CASSYLAGGELFF.